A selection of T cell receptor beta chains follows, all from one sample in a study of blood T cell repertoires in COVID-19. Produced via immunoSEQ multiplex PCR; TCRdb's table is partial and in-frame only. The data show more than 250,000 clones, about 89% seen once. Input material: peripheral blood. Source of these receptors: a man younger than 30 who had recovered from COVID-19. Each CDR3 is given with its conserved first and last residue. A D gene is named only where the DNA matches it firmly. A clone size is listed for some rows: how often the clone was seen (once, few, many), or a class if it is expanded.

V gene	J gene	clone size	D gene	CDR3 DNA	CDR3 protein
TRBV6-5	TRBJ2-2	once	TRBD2	TGTGCCAGCAGTTACAGGCGGGGAGGGGGGGAGCTGTTTTTT	CASSYRRGGGELFF
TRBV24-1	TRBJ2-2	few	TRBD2	TGTGCCACCAGTTCGACTAGCGGGGGGGAGCTGTTTTTT	CATSSTSGGELFF
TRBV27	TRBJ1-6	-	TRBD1	TGTGCCAGCAGTACTTATGGGGGACAGGGTGGATCACCCCTCCACTTT	CASSTYGGQGGSPLHF
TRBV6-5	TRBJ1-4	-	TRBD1	TGTGCCAGCTCCTGGACAGGGGGAGAAAAACTGTTTTTT	CASSWTGGEKLFF
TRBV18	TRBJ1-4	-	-	TGTGCCAGCTCACCGGACAGTAGCAATGAAAAACTGTTTTTT	CASSPDSSNEKLFF
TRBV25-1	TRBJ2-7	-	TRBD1	TGTGCCAGCAGTCCTATCGGGACAGGGGGTTACGAGCAGTACTTC	CASSPIGTGGYEQYF
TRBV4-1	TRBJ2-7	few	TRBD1	TGCGCCAGCAGCCAAGTGCTACAGGGGGATTCAACCTACGAGCAGTACTTC	CASSQVLQGDSTYEQYF
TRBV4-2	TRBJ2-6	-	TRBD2	TGTGCCAGCAGCCCCCGGGTAGCGGGGTCCTCTGGGGCCAACGTCCTGACTTTC	CASSPRVAGSSGANVLTF
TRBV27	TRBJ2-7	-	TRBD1	TGTGCCAGCAGGGGCCGGGACAGAACCTACGAGCAGTACTTC	CASRGRDRTYEQYF
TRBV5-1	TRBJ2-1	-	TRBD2	TGCGCCAGCAGCGCCGCTCTGGGAACCTTACGGGGGGGCCGAGGTGAGCAGTTCTTC	CASSAALGTLRGGRGEQFF
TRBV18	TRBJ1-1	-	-	TGTGCCAGCTCACCACGAGACAGTAACACTGAAGCTTTCTTT	CASSPRDSNTEAFF